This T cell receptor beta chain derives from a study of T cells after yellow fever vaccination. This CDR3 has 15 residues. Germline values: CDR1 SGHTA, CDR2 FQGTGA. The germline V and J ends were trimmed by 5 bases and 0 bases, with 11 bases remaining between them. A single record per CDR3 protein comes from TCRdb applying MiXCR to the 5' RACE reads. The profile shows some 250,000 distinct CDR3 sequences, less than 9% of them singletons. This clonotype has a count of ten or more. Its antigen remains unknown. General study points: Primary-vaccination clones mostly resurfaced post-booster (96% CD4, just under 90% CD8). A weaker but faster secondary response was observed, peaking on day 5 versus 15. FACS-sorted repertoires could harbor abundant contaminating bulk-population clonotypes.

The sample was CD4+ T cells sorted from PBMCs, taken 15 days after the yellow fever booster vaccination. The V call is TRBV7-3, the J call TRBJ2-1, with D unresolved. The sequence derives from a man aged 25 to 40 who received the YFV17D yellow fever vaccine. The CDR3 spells CASSAVTDSYNEQFF. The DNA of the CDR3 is TGTGCCAGCAGCGCCGTGACGGACTCCTACAATGAGCAGTTCTTC.